The rows below give T cell receptor beta chains drawn from one sample of a study of T cell repertoires in cytomegalovirus infection. TCRdb re-analysed the reads in MiXCR, keeping a single row per CDR3 protein. The repertoire consists of about 130,000 distinct CDR3 sequences, with 7% to 9.5% occurring once and the leading ten covering roughly a tenth. Source material: PBMCs. The source is a human donor in good health (CMV status not recorded). Some clones in this sample may be carry-over from other donors' samples. CDR3s include the opening cysteine and the closing phenylalanine or tryptophan. The order of the fields is clone size, V gene, D gene, J gene, CDR3 DNA, CDR3 protein. A D gene is named only where the DNA matches it firmly. For some rows the clone size is stated as once, few or many, or as a class when expanded; others skip it.

size: .
V: TRBV20-1
D: TRBD1
J: TRBJ1-2
DNA: TGCAGTGCAACCTCCGGGACAGCGAACTACACCTTC
CDR3: CSATSGTANYTF

size: many
V: TRBV7-6
D: TRBD2
J: TRBJ2-6
DNA: TGTGCCAGCAGCCCTGTAGCGGGGGGCCCAACTGGGGCCAACGTCCTGACTTTC
CDR3: CASSPVAGGPTGANVLTF

size: many
V: TRBV7-2
D: TRBD2
J: TRBJ2-3
DNA: TGTGCCAGCAGCTTTAATAGCGGGGGGCACACAGATACGCAGTATTTT
CDR3: CASSFNSGGHTDTQYF

size: .
V: TRBV5-6
D: TRBD1
J: TRBJ1-1
DNA: TGTGCCAGCAGCAAACCAGGGGGCCCAAACACTGAAGCTTTCTTT
CDR3: CASSKPGGPNTEAFF

size: many
V: TRBV6-5
D: .
J: TRBJ1-6
DNA: TGTGCCAGCAGTTCAGCCCCAGGGAATTATAATTCACCCCTCCACTTT
CDR3: CASSSAPGNYNSPLHF

size: many
V: TRBV5-4
D: .
J: TRBJ2-3
DNA: TGTGCCAGCACCCCTGGGATTTTCGGTAGCACAGATACGCAGTATTTT
CDR3: CASTPGIFGSTDTQYF

size: many
V: TRBV10-3
D: .
J: TRBJ1-2
DNA: TGTGCCATCAGCAGGGACTCTAACTATGGCTACACCTTC
CDR3: CAISRDSNYGYTF

size: .
V: TRBV6-1
D: TRBD2
J: TRBJ2-3
DNA: TGTGCCAGCAGTGGTGAGACTAGCGGGGGAGGGGCGCAGTATTTT
CDR3: CASSGETSGGGAQYF

size: .
V: TRBV20-1
D: .
J: TRBJ2-1
DNA: TGCAGTGCTAGAGTTGGGACAGTGGGACGGGAGGAGCAGTTCTTC
CDR3: CSARVGTVGREEQFF

size: few
V: TRBV6-1
D: .
J: TRBJ2-2
DNA: TGTGCCAGCAGTGACAGGGAGACCGGGGAGCTGTTTTTT
CDR3: CASSDRETGELFF

size: many
V: TRBV7-9
D: .
J: TRBJ1-6
DNA: TGTGCCAGCTCGGGGAATAATTCACCCCTCCACTTT
CDR3: CASSGNNSPLHF

size: .
V: TRBV29-1
D: .
J: TRBJ2-5
DNA: TGCAGCGTTGACCCAGGGATGGAGAAGACCCAGTACTTC
CDR3: CSVDPGMEKTQYF

size: few
V: TRBV5-6
D: TRBD1
J: TRBJ2-6
DNA: TGTGCCAGCAGCTCCAGGGGGATTGGGGCCAACGTCCTGACTTTC
CDR3: CASSSRGIGANVLTF

size: few
V: TRBV18
D: .
J: TRBJ1-6
DNA: TGTGCCAGCTCACGGCAAGCAAGCCGGTATAATTCACCCCTCCACTTT
CDR3: CASSRQASRYNSPLHF

size: many
V: TRBV28
D: .
J: TRBJ1-1
DNA: TGTGCCAGCAGTTTACGACAATCAACTGAAGCTTTCTTT
CDR3: CASSLRQSTEAFF

size: many
V: TRBV12-5
D: TRBD2
J: TRBJ2-1
DNA: TGTGCTAGTGGTTTGATAATGGCGGGGGTCAATGAGCAGTTCTTC
CDR3: CASGLIMAGVNEQFF

size: .
V: TRBV29-1
D: .
J: TRBJ2-4
DNA: TGCAGCGTCATTCGGGACATCCAAAACATTCAGTACTTC
CDR3: CSVIRDIQNIQYF

size: many
V: TRBV15
D: .
J: TRBJ2-1
DNA: TGTGCCACCAGCAGAGATCGGCTATTATACAATGAGCAGTTCTTC
CDR3: CATSRDRLLYNEQFF

size: .
V: TRBV9
D: .
J: TRBJ1-6
DNA: TGTGCCAGCAGCCGCGTCGGGCAGGGGTCACCCCTCCACTTT
CDR3: CASSRVGQGSPLHF

size: many
V: TRBV7-9
D: .
J: TRBJ1-3
DNA: TGTGCCAGCGAGGCTGGGGTCTCTGGAAACACCATATATTTT
CDR3: CASEAGVSGNTIYF

size: .
V: TRBV6-5
D: .
J: TRBJ1-1
DNA: TGTGCCAGCAGTCGCGGTGAGACTGAAGCTTTCTTT
CDR3: CASSRGETEAFF

size: many
V: TRBV7-2
D: .
J: TRBJ2-3
DNA: TGTGCCAGCAGCCCGGGGCCTTTAAGGACAGATACGCAGTATTTT
CDR3: CASSPGPLRTDTQYF

size: .
V: TRBV20-1
D: .
J: TRBJ2-3
DNA: TGCAGTGCTAGTTTAGCGCGTCGGGTCACAGATACGCAGTATTTT
CDR3: CSASLARRVTDTQYF

size: medium-sized
V: TRBV6-1
D: .
J: TRBJ2-7
DNA: TGTGCCAGCAGATCCTCCTTTGGGACGGACTCCTACGAGCAGTACTTC
CDR3: CASRSSFGTDSYEQYF

size: many
V: TRBV2
D: TRBD1
J: TRBJ1-1
DNA: TGTGCCAGCAGTACTGCGCAGGGGGCCACTGAAGCTTTCTTT
CDR3: CASSTAQGATEAFF

size: few
V: TRBV5-4
D: TRBD2
J: TRBJ2-2
DNA: TGTGCCAGCAGCCACCCTAACGGGGGGGCGAACACCGGGGAGCTGTTTTTT
CDR3: CASSHPNGGANTGELFF

size: many
V: TRBV6-5
D: .
J: TRBJ1-1
DNA: TGTGCCAGCAGTCCGGATTCAACTGAAGCTTTCTTT
CDR3: CASSPDSTEAFF

size: many
V: TRBV2
D: .
J: TRBJ1-2
DNA: TGTGCCAGCAGTCTCGGGACAACCGGCTACACCTTC
CDR3: CASSLGTTGYTF

size: many
V: TRBV28
D: TRBD1
J: TRBJ2-1
DNA: TGTGCCAGCAGCTCTAGGGGACAGGGGCAGTTCTTC
CDR3: CASSSRGQGQFF

size: many
V: TRBV5-6
D: .
J: TRBJ2-2
DNA: TGTGCCAGCAGCTTGGTGAAAAGGGGTAACACCGGGGAGCTGTTTTTT
CDR3: CASSLVKRGNTGELFF

size: many
V: TRBV5-1
D: .
J: TRBJ2-7
DNA: TGCGCCAGCAGCTGGGACGGGTACTACGAGCAGTACTTC
CDR3: CASSWDGYYEQYF

size: many
V: TRBV28
D: .
J: TRBJ2-7
DNA: TGTGCCAGCAGCCTGACCCAGCCTCACGAGCAGTACTTC
CDR3: CASSLTQPHEQYF

size: .
V: TRBV29-1
D: .
J: TRBJ1-2
DNA: TGCAGCGTTGAAGAACGACACAACTATGGCTACACCTTC
CDR3: CSVEERHNYGYTF

size: many
V: TRBV7-9
D: .
J: TRBJ1-1
DNA: TGTGCCAGCAGCCGGTACGGGGAAGCTTTCTTT
CDR3: CASSRYGEAFF

size: many
V: TRBV7-2
D: .
J: TRBJ1-1
DNA: TGTGCCAGCAGCTTAAACGGACCATCCTTAGGGACTGAAGCTTTCTTT
CDR3: CASSLNGPSLGTEAFF

size: many
V: TRBV6-5
D: .
J: TRBJ1-1
DNA: TGTGCCAGCAGTTACCTAAAAGGGGTGCCCACTGAAGCTTTCTTT
CDR3: CASSYLKGVPTEAFF

size: many
V: TRBV12-3/TRBV12-4
D: .
J: TRBJ2-2
DNA: TGTGCCAGCAGGTCGGGCCCAGGGTTTGTCGGGGAGCTGTTTTTT
CDR3: CASRSGPGFVGELFF

size: many
V: TRBV12-3/TRBV12-4
D: .
J: TRBJ2-2
DNA: TGTGCCAGCAGTCAACGTTCGAACACCGGGGAGCTGTTTTTT
CDR3: CASSQRSNTGELFF

size: many
V: TRBV19
D: TRBD1
J: TRBJ1-1
DNA: TGTGCCAGTAGTATAGCAACCGGGACAGGGTCCTCTGGCACTGAAGCTTTCTTT
CDR3: CASSIATGTGSSGTEAFF

size: .
V: TRBV18
D: .
J: TRBJ2-3
DNA: TGTGCCAGCTCATCAGCAGCTAGCACAGATACGCAGTATTTT
CDR3: CASSSAASTDTQYF

size: many
V: TRBV29-1
D: .
J: TRBJ2-7
DNA: TGCAGCGTTGTGGACTACGAGCAGTACTTC
CDR3: CSVVDYEQYF

size: few
V: TRBV4-2
D: .
J: TRBJ2-1
DNA: TGTGCCAGCAGCCAAGTTCGTGTAGCATCCTACAATGAGCAGTTCTTC
CDR3: CASSQVRVASYNEQFF

size: many
V: TRBV7-8
D: .
J: TRBJ2-7
DNA: TGTGCCAGCAGCGAAGGAGCGCCCAAACTGTACGAGCAGTACTTC
CDR3: CASSEGAPKLYEQYF

size: many
V: TRBV12-3/TRBV12-4
D: TRBD2
J: TRBJ2-1
DNA: TGTGCCAGCAGTTTAGCAGGGACTAGCGGGAGGGCCGTTTACAATGAGCAGTTCTTC
CDR3: CASSLAGTSGRAVYNEQFF

size: many
V: TRBV28
D: TRBD1
J: TRBJ2-7
DNA: TGTGCCAGCACCCCCGGGACAGGGGCTCACGAGCAGTACTTC
CDR3: CASTPGTGAHEQYF

size: many
V: TRBV29-1
D: .
J: TRBJ2-7
DNA: TGCAGCGTTGAAGTGGGGTTCAGATACGAGCAGTACTTC
CDR3: CSVEVGFRYEQYF

size: many
V: TRBV25-1
D: TRBD1
J: TRBJ2-5
DNA: TGTGCCAGCATGACAGGGGAGAAGACCCAGTACTTC
CDR3: CASMTGEKTQYF

size: many
V: TRBV10-3
D: .
J: TRBJ1-2
DNA: TGTGCCATCAGTGACTCGGTCAGAACTAACTATGGCTACACCTTC
CDR3: CAISDSVRTNYGYTF

size: few
V: TRBV19
D: .
J: TRBJ1-1
DNA: TGTGCCAGTACAGTGACCCTGGGCACTGAAGCTTTCTTT
CDR3: CASTVTLGTEAFF

size: .
V: TRBV9
D: TRBD1
J: TRBJ2-7
DNA: TGTGCCAGCAGCGTAAACGACAGGGGGCCCTACGAGCAGTACTTC
CDR3: CASSVNDRGPYEQYF

size: many
V: TRBV10-3
D: .
J: TRBJ1-1
DNA: TGTGCCATCAAACCGCAACAGGGTACTGAAGCTTTCTTT
CDR3: CAIKPQQGTEAFF

size: many
V: TRBV12-3/TRBV12-4
D: TRBD2
J: TRBJ2-1
DNA: TGTGCCAGCAGTTTCGGGCCCAGGTCAGACCGGGGCGGGAGCGGTTTGAATGAGCAGTTCTTC
CDR3: CASSFGPRSDRGGSGLNEQFF

size: many
V: TRBV7-2
D: .
J: TRBJ1-6
DNA: TGTGCCAGCAGCTTAATCAATTCACCCCTCCACTTT
CDR3: CASSLINSPLHF

size: many
V: TRBV7-2
D: .
J: TRBJ1-2
DNA: TGTGCCAGCAGCTTAGAGTCAGGGATGGAAGGCTACACCTTC
CDR3: CASSLESGMEGYTF

size: many
V: TRBV7-2
D: .
J: TRBJ1-1
DNA: TGTGCCAGCAGCTTAGCGAAGGGACACCCCATGAACACTGAAGCTTTCTTT
CDR3: CASSLAKGHPMNTEAFF